The 21 T cell receptor beta chains reported below all come from one sample, sequenced in a study of blood T cell repertoires in COVID-19. Libraries were prepared by immunoSEQ multiplex PCR; TCRdb keeps only in-frame clonotypes and omits some of them. This sample has about 370,000 clones, with approximately 90% found just once. The sample was PBMCs or T cells enriched from blood (not recorded which). These receptors came from a man between 18 and 35 years old who had recovered from COVID-19.

This chain uses TRBV27 with TRBJ1-6; 8 positions match TRBD1. The CDR3 is 17 amino acids. CDR1 and CDR2 (germline): MNHEY, SMNVEV (reference sequence). V was pared by 5 bases and J by 7 bases, with 13 bases of the junction left unmatched. The CDR3 region is CASSPYGQGTGNSPLHF. Written as DNA, the CDR3 is TGTGCCAGCAGTCCCTATGGACAGGGTACTGGCAATTCACCCCTCCACTTT.

The chain joins TRBV7-8 to TRBJ2-4, with D tentatively TRBD2 (6 bases). Germline CDR1 is SGHVS and CDR2 is FQNEAQ. There are 13 residues in the CDR3. V lost 4 bases and J lost 6, with 10 bases in between. The CDR3 DNA reads as TGTGCCAGCAGCTCCAGACTAGGAAACATTCAGTACTTC. Translation: CASSSRLGNIQYF.

This chain links TRBV19 with TRBJ1-1; D is possibly TRBD1 (5 bases). The V end lost 5 bases, the J end lost 5 bases, and 12 bases lay between the germline ends. Germline CDR1 LNHDA, CDR2 SQIVND (reference sequence). CDR3 size: 13 residues. For the CDR3, the DNA is TGTGCCAGTAGTGCCAGGGAAAGAACTGAAGCTTTCTTT. This translates into CASSARERTEAFF.

This chain uses TRBV4-1 with TRBJ1-6; no clear D gene. The CDR3 covers 15 residues. CDR1 is MGHRA, CDR2 YSYEKL, per germline. V lost 0 bases to trimming and J lost 10 bases, with 13 bases between them. For the CDR3, the DNA is TGCGCCAGCAGCCAAGACGCGTCTCCCCGCTCACCCCTCCACTTT. This sequence encodes CASSQDASPRSPLHF.

The rearrangement joins TRBV28 to TRBJ1-2; 9 bases agree with TRBD1. Looked up from germline, CDR1 is MDHEN and CDR2 is SYDVKM. This CDR3 has 15 residues. Losses at the gene ends were 4 bases for V and 5 bases for J; bases not matched to a gene: 8. CDR3 nucleotides: TGTGCCAGCAGTTGGGGGGACAGGGTAAAATATGGCTACACCTTC. Translating gives CASSWGDRVKYGYTF.

The V call is TRBV18, the J call TRBJ1-1, with D maybe TRBD1 (6 bases). The CDR3 is made up of 15 amino acids. Trimming stripped 2 bases from V and 3 bases from J, with 13 bases between. Germline assignment: CDR1 KGHSH and CDR2 LQKENI. The CDR3 here is CASSPFGQGYTEAFF. In nucleotides, the CDR3 is TGTGCCAGCTCACCATTTGGCCAGGGGTACACTGAAGCTTTCTTT. The full variable domain, with the rest looked up from reference TRBV18 and TRBJ1-1, is NAGVMQNPRHLVRRRGQEARLRCSPMKGHSHVYWYRQLPEEGLKFMVYLQKENIIDESGMPKERFSAEFPKEGPSILRIQQVVRGDSAAYFCASSPFGQGYTEAFFGQGTRLTVV.

The genes are TRBV5-1 and TRBJ1-2, with D perhaps matching TRBD1 (6 bases). CDR1 is SGHRS and CDR2 is YFSETQ in the germline V gene. The CDR3 loop spans 14 amino acids. The V end was cut by 3 bases, the J end by 8 bases, with 17 bases between. The CDR3 loop reads CASSSETYRVGYTF. CDR3 bases: TGCGCCAGCAGCTCCGAAACCTACAGGGTCGGCTACACCTTC.

V gene TRBV5-6 combines with J gene TRBJ1-2; D uncertain. Germline values: CDR1 SGHDT, CDR2 YYEEEE. The CDR3 covers 13 residues. Trimming took 0 bases from V and 4 from J, leaving 7 bases between them. Written as DNA, the CDR3 is TGTGCCAGCAGCTTGGCACAACCCTATGGCTACACCTTC. It is translated as CASSLAQPYGYTF.

The J gene is TRBJ2-2, the V gene TRBV15; 10 bases are a match to TRBD2. CDR3 length: 18 amino acids. CDR1 is LNHNV and CDR2 is YYDKDF in the germline V gene (reference sequence). The V gene end was trimmed by 5 bases and the J gene end by 1 base; junction bases not matched to a gene: 10. CDR3: CATSHPGSGGGNTGELFF. The CDR3, as DNA: TGTGCCACCAGCCATCCGGGGAGCGGGGGGGGGAACACCGGGGAGCTGTTTTTT.

The V gene is TRBV2, the J gene TRBJ1-1; the D gene is possibly TRBD1 (5 bases). CDR1 and CDR2 (germline): SNHLY, FYNNEI. The V and J ends lost 3 bases and 5 bases respectively, with 16 bases between them. The CDR3 extends over 15 amino acids. This CDR3 reads CASSDSRGRGTEAFF. The CDR3 DNA is TGTGCCAGCAGTGATTCGAGGGGCCGGGGGACTGAAGCTTTCTTT. The whole variable domain, remainder taken from reference TRBV2 and TRBJ1-1, is EPEVTQTPSHQVTQMGQEVILRCVPISNHLYFYWYRQILGQKVEFLVSFYNNEISEKSEIFDDQFSVERPDGSNFTLKIRSTKLEDSAMYFCASSDSRGRGTEAFFGQGTRLTVV.

The V call is TRBV6-5, the J call TRBJ1-1; TRBD1 might be the D (6 bases). Germline V gene lookup returns CDR1 MNHEY and CDR2 SVGAGI. V lost 6 bases to trimming and J lost 2 bases, with 16 bases between them. CDR3 length: 15 residues. The CDR3 loop is CASSFGGALNTEAFF. DNA of the CDR3: TGTGCCAGCAGCTTCGGGGGGGCGCTCAACACTGAAGCTTTCTTT.

The gene calls are TRBV10-3 and TRBJ2-3, with a tentative D call TRBD2 (5 bases). CDR1 is ENHRY and CDR2 is SYGVKD in the germline V gene. The length of the CDR3 is 16 residues. V was shortened by 0 bases and J by 1 base, with 11 bases between the two germline ends. This CDR3 is CAISESAGRGTDTQYF. CDR3 DNA: TGTGCCATCAGTGAGTCGGCGGGCCGGGGCACAGATACGCAGTATTTT.

The chain is built from TRBV10-1 and TRBJ2-5; D not certain. Germline-derived CDR1 and CDR2 are WNHNN and SYGVQD (reference sequence). Trimming cost V 3 bases and J 5 bases, with 7 bases left between them. CDR3 length equals 12 residues. CDR3 residues: CASSDSRETQYF. CDR3 DNA sequence: TGCGCCAGCAGTGACTCCAGGGAGACCCAGTACTTC.

V gene TRBV6-5 combines with J gene TRBJ1-1; 7 bases fit TRBD1. This CDR3 region has 15 residues. J was trimmed by 3 bases and V by 5 bases; bases with no gene match: 9. The germline V gene encodes CDR1 MNHEY and CDR2 SVGAGI. In DNA, the CDR3 is TGTGCCAGCAGTAAGACAGGGCTCGGGTACACTGAAGCTTTCTTT. This encodes CASSKTGLGYTEAFF.

The CDR3 DNA is TGTGCCAGTACCTCGAATGAAAAACTGTTTTTT. Residues: CASTSNEKLFF. The chain is built from TRBV19 and TRBJ1-4, with D hard to call. CDR1 is LNHDA and CDR2 is SQIVND in the germline V gene (reference sequence). This CDR3 comprises 11 residues. Trimming removed 7 bases from V and 5 bases from J, with 5 bases in between.

The J gene is TRBJ1-1, the V gene TRBV5-5; no clear D gene. V lost 0 bases and J lost 5, with 11 bases in between. From germline, CDR1 is SGHKS and CDR2 YYEKEE (reference sequence). This CDR3 is built from 14 residues. DNA of the CDR3: TGTGCCAGCAGCTTGGGGCAGACAAATACTGAAGCTTTCTTT. It codes for CASSLGQTNTEAFF. The full variable domain, completed using reference TRBV5-5 and TRBJ1-1, is DAGVTQSPTHLIKTRGQQVTLRCSPISGHKSVSWYQQVLGQGPQFIFQYYEKEERGRGNFPDRFSARQFPNYSSELNVNALLLGDSALYLCASSLGQTNTEAFFGQGTRLTVV.

This chain joins TRBV4-2 and TRBJ2-3; 9 positions agree with TRBD2. The CDR3 loop spans 15 amino acids. CDR1 LGHNA and CDR2 YNFKEQ come from the germline V gene. Germline trimming cut 1 base from V and 4 bases from J; bases unmatched to any gene: 3. CDR3 nucleotide sequence: TGTGCCAGCAGCCAAGTTAGCGGGGGTGCAGATACGCAGTATTTT. Encoded protein: CASSQVSGGADTQYF.

The chain couples TRBV6-6 to TRBJ2-7, with 8 bases matching TRBD1. CDR1 and CDR2 (germline): MNHNY, SVGAGI (reference sequence). The CDR3 is made up of 14 amino acids. The trim removed 6 bases at V and 3 bases at J, leaving 7 bases unmatched. CDR3 region: CASSSGTGVYEQYF. For the CDR3, the DNA is TGTGCCAGCAGCTCCGGGACAGGAGTCTACGAGCAGTACTTC.

The gene calls are TRBV11-3 and TRBJ2-2; the D gene is possibly TRBD2 (5 bases). The CDR3 runs 20 residues. Looked up from germline, CDR1 is SGHNT and CDR2 is YENEEA. Trimming took off 11 bases at V and 1 base at J, with 32 bases between the two ends. Written as DNA, the CDR3 is TGTGCCGGGAATAAGCTGAGGGTGTTAGCTAGGGTCCTGAACACCGGGGAGCTGTTTTTT. Its translation is CAGNKLRVLARVLNTGELFF.

The rearrangement uses TRBV11-3 and TRBJ2-1, with 9 bases matching TRBD2. In germline, CDR1 is SGHNT, CDR2 YENEEA. This CDR3 comprises 16 residues. The J segment lost 3 bases and the V segment lost 2 bases, leaving 5 bases of the junction unmatched. The CDR3 nucleotides are TGTGCCAGCAGCTTAAGGGTAGCGGGAGACTACAATGAGCAGTTCTTC. As protein: CASSLRVAGDYNEQFF.

This clone was found once. J is TRBJ1-2 and V is TRBV30, with D possibly matching TRBD1 (5 bases). Trimming took off 0 bases at V and 0 bases at J, with 11 bases between the two ends. The length of the CDR3 is 15 residues. Germline CDR1 is GTSNPN and CDR2 is SVGIG (reference sequence). The CDR3: CAWSVLGGANYGYTF. The CDR3, as DNA: TGTGCCTGGAGTGTACTGGGGGGGGCTAACTATGGCTACACCTTC. The full variable domain, rest sourced from reference TRBV30 and TRBJ1-2, is SQTIHQWPATLVQPVGSPLSLECTVEGTSNPNLYWYRQAAGRGLQLLFYSVGIGQISSEVPQNLSASRPQDRQFILSSKKLLLSDSGFYLCAWSVLGGANYGYTFGSGTRLTVV.